Shown below are 11 T cell receptor beta chains from a single sample sequenced in a study of blood T cell repertoires in COVID-19. Only in-frame clones appear in the TCRdb table, and some are missing; sequencing was by immunoSEQ multiplex PCR. The data show 150,000 or so clones, 85% seen once. What was sequenced was peripheral blood. These receptors all stem from a woman in her forties with active or convalescent COVID-19.

The J gene is TRBJ1-6, the V gene TRBV6-5, with no clear D. Trimming removed 2 bases at V and 8 bases at J, with 7 bases between. Germline CDR1 is MNHEY and CDR2 is SVGAGI. The CDR3 runs to 13 residues. Here the CDR3 reads CASSYRSDSPLHF. For the CDR3, the DNA is TGTGCCAGCAGTTACCGGTCGGATTCACCCCTCCACTTT.

CDR3 DNA: TGTGCCAGTAGTATAGCCCCTACTAGCACTGGCGAGCAGTACTTC. It yields the protein CASSIAPTSTGEQYF. The rearrangement joins TRBV19 to TRBJ2-7; D perhaps matches TRBD2 (6 bases). The CDR3 is 15 residues long. The germline V gene encodes CDR1 LNHDA and CDR2 SQIVND (reference sequence). V lost 1 base, J lost 6 bases, and 16 bases lay in between.

The chain uses TRBV27 and TRBJ1-2; D is uncertain. V dropped 4 bases and J dropped 4 bases, with 10 bases sitting between them. Germline CDR1 reads MNHEY; CDR2 reads SMNVEV (reference sequence). This CDR3 is built from 13 residues. For the CDR3, the DNA is TGTGCCAGCAGTTCCCCTAATTCCTATGGCTACACCTTC. Protein product: CASSSPNSYGYTF.

This chain uses TRBV24-1 with TRBJ1-3, with D possibly TRBD1 on 6 matching bases. With 3 bases removed from V and 4 bases from J, the gap between germline ends came to 9 bases. Looked up from germline, CDR1 is KGHDR and CDR2 is SFDVKD. The CDR3 spans 14 residues. CDR3 residues: CATSDGGRGNTIYF. The CDR3 DNA sequence: TGTGCCACCAGTGATGGGGGCAGAGGAAACACCATATATTTT.

The rearrangement links TRBV27 to TRBJ1-2, with 9 bases identical to TRBD1. Germline-derived CDR1 and CDR2 are MNHEY and SMNVEV (reference sequence). Losses at the gene ends were 10 bases for V and 6 bases for J; bases not matched to a gene: 12. The CDR3 covers 14 residues. Here the CDR3 DNA reads TGTGCCACCAGCCCTACTGGGACAGGGAATGGCTACACCTTC. Translation: CATSPTGTGNGYTF.

The chain is built from TRBV7-8 and TRBJ2-7; the match to TRBD1 covers 11 bases. V lost 4 bases to trimming and J lost 0 bases; unmatched junction nucleotides: 2. CDR1 SGHVS and CDR2 FQNEAQ come from the germline V gene. The CDR3 runs 15 residues. The CDR3: CASSWGTGGSYEQYF. For the CDR3, the DNA is TGTGCCAGCAGCTGGGGGACAGGGGGCTCCTACGAGCAGTACTTC.

The chain uses TRBV5-1 and TRBJ1-1, with TRBD1 as a possible D gene (5 bases). The CDR3 totals 17 residues. Germline V lookup: CDR1 SGHRS, CDR2 YFSETQ. Trimming cost V 0 bases and J 3 bases, with 18 bases left between them. The CDR3 reads CASSLEAGPGAYTEAFF. The CDR3 nucleotides are TGCGCCAGCAGCTTGGAGGCAGGGCCTGGGGCCTACACTGAAGCTTTCTTT.

This chain joins TRBV19 and TRBJ1-3, with D unclear. V was shortened by 6 bases and J by 0 bases, with 12 bases between the two germline ends. Germline-derived CDR1 and CDR2 are LNHDA and SQIVND (reference sequence). CDR3 length equals 15 residues. In nucleotides, the CDR3 is TGTGCCAGTAGACGAGACCGGAGCTCTGGAAACACCATATATTTT. It is translated as CASRRDRSSGNTIYF.

This chain links TRBV28 with TRBJ2-7; TRBD2 aligns across 9 bases. From germline, CDR1 is MDHEN and CDR2 SYDVKM. The CDR3 contains 15 residues. Germline trimming cut 3 bases from V and 1 base from J; bases unmatched to any gene: 4. In nucleotides, the CDR3 is TGTGCCAGCAGTTTGTCGAGCGGGGGGTCCTACGAGCAGTACTTC. Translating it yields CASSLSSGGSYEQYF.

This clone was seen only a few times. This rearrangement joins TRBV9 to TRBJ1-1; 8 nucleotides match TRBD1. With 4 bases clipped from V and 10 bases from J, the junction kept 9 bases outside the gene matches. The length of the CDR3 is 13 residues. Looked up from germline, CDR1 is SGDLS and CDR2 is YYNGEE. The CDR3 here is CASSPGQGAAAFF. In nucleotides, the CDR3 is TGTGCCAGCAGCCCCGGACAGGGAGCAGCAGCTTTCTTT.

The V and J genes are TRBV2 and TRBJ2-4; no clear D. This CDR3 comprises 20 residues. V lost 2 bases, J lost 0 bases, and 23 bases lay in between. The germline V gene encodes CDR1 SNHLY and CDR2 FYNNEI. CDR3 nucleotide sequence: TGTGCCAGCAGTGAATCCAACCAGGTATCTCGAAACTTAGCCAAAAACATTCAGTACTTC. It specifies CASSESNQVSRNLAKNIQYF.